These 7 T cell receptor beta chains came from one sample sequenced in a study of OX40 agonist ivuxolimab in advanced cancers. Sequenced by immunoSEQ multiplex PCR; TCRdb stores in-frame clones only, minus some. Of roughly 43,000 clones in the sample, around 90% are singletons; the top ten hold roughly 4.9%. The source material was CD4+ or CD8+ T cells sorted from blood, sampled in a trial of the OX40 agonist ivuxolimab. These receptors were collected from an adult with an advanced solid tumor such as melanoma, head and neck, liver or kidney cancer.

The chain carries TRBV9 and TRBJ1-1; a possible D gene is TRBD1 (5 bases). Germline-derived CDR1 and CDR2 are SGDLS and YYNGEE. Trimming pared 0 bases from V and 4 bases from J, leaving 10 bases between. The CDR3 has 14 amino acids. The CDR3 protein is CASSVDWGGTEAFF. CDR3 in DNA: TGTGCCAGCAGCGTAGATTGGGGGGGCACTGAAGCTTTCTTT.

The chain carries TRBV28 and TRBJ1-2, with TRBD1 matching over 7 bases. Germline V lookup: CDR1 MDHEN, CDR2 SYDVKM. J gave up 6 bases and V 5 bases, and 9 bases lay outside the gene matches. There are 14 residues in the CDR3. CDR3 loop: CASSLDRAVHGYTF. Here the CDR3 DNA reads TGTGCCAGCAGTCTCGACAGGGCCGTACATGGCTACACCTTC.

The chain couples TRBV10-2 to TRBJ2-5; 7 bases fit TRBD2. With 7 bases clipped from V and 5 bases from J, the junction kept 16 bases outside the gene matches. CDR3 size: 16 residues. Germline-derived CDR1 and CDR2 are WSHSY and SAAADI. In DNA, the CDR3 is TGCGCCAGCACTCTCGGGTTCGGGGGGTCAAGGGAGACCCAGTACTTC. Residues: CASTLGFGGSRETQYF.

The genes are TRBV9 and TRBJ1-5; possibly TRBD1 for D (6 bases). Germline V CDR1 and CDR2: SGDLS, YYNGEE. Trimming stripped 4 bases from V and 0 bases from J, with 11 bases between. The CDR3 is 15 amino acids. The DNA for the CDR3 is TGTGCCAGCAGCCCGACAGGTAGTAGCAATCAGCCCCAGCATTTT. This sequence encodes CASSPTGSSNQPQHF.

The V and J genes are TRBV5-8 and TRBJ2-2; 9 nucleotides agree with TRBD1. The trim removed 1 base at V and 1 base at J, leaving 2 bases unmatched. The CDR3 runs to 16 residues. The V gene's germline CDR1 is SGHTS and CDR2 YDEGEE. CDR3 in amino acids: CASSLPGQGNTGELFF. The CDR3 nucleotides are TGTGCCAGCAGCTTGCCGGGACAGGGGAACACCGGGGAGCTGTTTTTT.

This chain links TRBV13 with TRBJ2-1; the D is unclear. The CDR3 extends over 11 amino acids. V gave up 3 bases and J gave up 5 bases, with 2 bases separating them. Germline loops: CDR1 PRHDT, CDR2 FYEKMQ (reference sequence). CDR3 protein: CASSLDNEQFF. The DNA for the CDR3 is TGTGCCAGCAGCTTGGACAATGAGCAGTTCTTC.

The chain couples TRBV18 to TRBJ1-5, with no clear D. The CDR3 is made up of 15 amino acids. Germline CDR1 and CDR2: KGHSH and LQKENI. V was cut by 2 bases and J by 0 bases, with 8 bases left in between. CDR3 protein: CASSPNDYSNQPQHF. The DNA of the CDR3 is TGTGCCAGCTCACCAAACGATTATAGCAATCAGCCCCAGCATTTT.